A single sample gave rise to the 15 T cell receptor beta chains below, sequenced in a study of OX40 agonist ivuxolimab in advanced cancers. Assay: immunoSEQ multiplex PCR; the TCRdb copy retains only in-frame clones and omits some. The sample includes approximately 67,000 clones, 85% to 95% seen only once; the top ten take about 5.5%. The specimen comprised CD4+ or CD8+ T cells sorted from blood, sampled in a trial of the OX40 agonist ivuxolimab. The receptors shown here come from an adult with an advanced solid tumor such as melanoma, head and neck, liver or kidney cancer.

This chain joins TRBV28 and TRBJ2-1, with a weak D call TRBD1 (7 bases). The germline gives CDR1 MDHEN, CDR2 SYDVKM. The length of the CDR3 is 15 residues. V shed 5 bases and J shed 7 bases, with 18 bases lying between them. This CDR3 is CASSPTGVAENEQFF. The CDR3 nucleotides are TGTGCCAGCAGTCCCACAGGGGTAGCGGAAAATGAGCAGTTCTTC.

The rearrangement joins TRBV27 to TRBJ2-1; 9 bases are a match to TRBD2. Germline V gene sequence: CDR1 MNHEY, CDR2 SMNVEV (reference sequence). The CDR3 consists of 14 residues. V shed 6 bases and J 0 bases; nucleotides not matched to a gene: 0. CDR3 region: CASRTSGSYNEQFF. Written as DNA, the CDR3 is TGTGCCAGCAGGACTAGCGGCTCCTACAATGAGCAGTTCTTC.

In its sample, this clone was seen once. CDR3 region: CASSSKGDTPAFF. The CDR3 DNA is TGTGCCAGCAGTTCGAAAGGGGACACTCCGGCTTTCTTT. This chain uses TRBV28 with TRBJ1-1; the D gene is possibly TRBD1 (6 bases). In germline, CDR1 is MDHEN, CDR2 SYDVKM. The CDR3 runs to 13 residues. The V and J ends lost 4 bases and 11 bases respectively, with 17 bases between them.

The V gene is TRBV28, the J gene TRBJ2-1, with TRBD2 identical over 7 bases. CDR1 is MDHEN, CDR2 SYDVKM, per germline. The J segment lost 3 bases and the V segment lost 4 bases, leaving 6 bases of the junction unmatched. The CDR3 consists of 15 residues. Written as DNA, the CDR3 is TGTGCCAGCAGTTACGGGGGGATTGGCTACAATGAGCAGTTCTTC. It is translated as CASSYGGIGYNEQFF.

V is TRBV7-9 and J is TRBJ2-7, with a tentative D call TRBD1 (6 bases). With 5 bases removed from V and 4 bases from J, the gap between germline ends came to 18 bases. The CDR3 consists of 15 residues. The V gene's germline CDR1 is SEHNR and CDR2 FQNEAQ (reference sequence). The CDR3 spells CASSPGLGTFYEQYF. The DNA of the CDR3 is TGTGCCAGCAGCCCGGGGTTGGGGACATTTTACGAGCAGTACTTC.

The genes are TRBV9 and TRBJ1-2; TRBD1 is a possible D gene (6 bases). This CDR3 spans 15 amino acids. Looked up from germline, CDR1 is SGDLS and CDR2 is YYNGEE. V lost 4 bases and J lost 6, with 19 bases in between. CDR3 protein: CASSPTTGQRDGYTF. CDR3 DNA sequence: TGTGCCAGCAGCCCTACGACAGGTCAAAGGGATGGCTACACCTTC.

The CDR3 DNA reads as TGTGCCAGCAGCTGGCAGGGTAACACTGAAGCTTTCTTT. Its protein product is CASSWQGNTEAFF. The chain carries TRBV7-9 and TRBJ1-1; tentative D call: TRBD1 (5 bases). V lost 4 bases and J 2 bases, leaving 8 bases between the germline ends. From germline, CDR1 is SEHNR and CDR2 FQNEAQ (reference sequence). The CDR3 totals 13 residues. Looking up the rest from reference TRBV7-9 and TRBJ1-1 gives the full variable domain: DTGVSQNPRHKITKRGQNVTFRCDPISEHNRLYWYRQTLGQGPEFLTYFQNEAQLEKSRLLSDRFSAERPKGSFSTLEIQRTEQGDSAMYLCASSWQGNTEAFFGQGTRLTVV.

The chain uses TRBV5-4 and TRBJ2-7; the D gene is possibly TRBD2 (5 bases). The CDR3 has 12 residues. Germline CDR1 and CDR2: SGHNT and YYREEE (reference sequence). V shed 4 bases and J shed 2 bases, with 7 bases lying between them. The CDR3 DNA is TGTGCCAGCAGCCCCGGGGCCTACGAGCAGTACTTC. This sequence encodes CASSPGAYEQYF.

This CDR3 is CASSPEGTGPSYGYTF. Written as DNA, the CDR3 is TGTGCCAGCAGCCCTGAGGGGACAGGGCCGTCCTATGGCTACACCTTC. This chain joins TRBV27 and TRBJ1-2, with 9 bases fitting TRBD1. The CDR3 totals 16 residues. From germline, CDR1 is MNHEY and CDR2 SMNVEV (reference sequence). V trimming: 6 bases; J trimming: 4 bases; junction bases outside the gene matches: 12.

The CDR3 sequence: CASSPLGIQNEKLFF. The CDR3 nucleotides are TGTGCCAGCAGCCCATTGGGCATTCAAAATGAAAAACTGTTTTTT. The chain is built from TRBV9 and TRBJ1-4; D gene ambiguous. This CDR3 comprises 15 residues. From germline, CDR1 is SGDLS and CDR2 YYNGEE. Deletions cut 4 bases from V and 5 bases from J, with 15 bases between.

In regard to this clone: This sample includes further DNA sequences coding for the same CDR3. The genes are TRBV6-5 and TRBJ2-5; D gene ambiguous. Between the trimmed V and J ends, which lost 0 bases and 1 base, there was a span of 9 bases. The CDR3 covers 15 residues. The germline V gene encodes CDR1 MNHEY and CDR2 SVGAGI. CDR3 nucleotides: TGTGCCAGCAGTTACTCTGGCAGTAGCCAAGAGACCCAGTACTTC. It encodes CASSYSGSSQETQYF.

This chain joins TRBV19 and TRBJ1-5, with D unclear. Trimming removed 3 bases from V and 0 bases from J, with 9 bases in between. CDR3 length equals 15 residues. Germline CDR1 is LNHDA and CDR2 is SQIVND (reference sequence). DNA of the CDR3: TGTGCCAGTAGTATGATGGGAGGTAGCAATCAGCCCCAGCATTTT. It codes for CASSMMGGSNQPQHF.

This clone appeared a single time. The gene calls are TRBV2 and TRBJ1-5; D ambiguous. This CDR3 is built from 14 residues. V gave up 4 bases and J gave up 5 bases, with 12 bases separating them. Germline V gene sequence: CDR1 SNHLY, CDR2 FYNNEI. CDR3 sequence (DNA): TGTGCCAGCAGTGGCCCGGAAGGGCATCAGCCCCAGCATTTT. It codes for CASSGPEGHQPQHF.

About this clone itself: The junction and the germline gene differ at one end; a read error may be behind it. The CDR3 nucleotides are TGTGCTAGCAGCTTCGGGACTACCGAGGGTGAGCAGTTCTTC. It is translated as CASSFGTTEGEQFF. The chain is built from TRBV7-7 and TRBJ2-1; 7 nucleotides align to TRBD2. Germline lookup yields CDR1 SSHAT and CDR2 FNYEAQ (reference sequence). The length of the CDR3 is 14 residues.

The chain has TRBV11-2 and TRBJ2-3; TRBD2 matches at 7 bases. J gave up 4 bases and V 4 bases, and 14 bases lay outside the gene matches. CDR3 length equals 17 residues. Germline values: CDR1 SGHAT, CDR2 FQNNGV. As DNA, the CDR3 is TGTGCCAGCAGCTCCTCTTATGGGCGGGAGTCTCCAGATACGCAGTATTTT. This encodes CASSSSYGRESPDTQYF.